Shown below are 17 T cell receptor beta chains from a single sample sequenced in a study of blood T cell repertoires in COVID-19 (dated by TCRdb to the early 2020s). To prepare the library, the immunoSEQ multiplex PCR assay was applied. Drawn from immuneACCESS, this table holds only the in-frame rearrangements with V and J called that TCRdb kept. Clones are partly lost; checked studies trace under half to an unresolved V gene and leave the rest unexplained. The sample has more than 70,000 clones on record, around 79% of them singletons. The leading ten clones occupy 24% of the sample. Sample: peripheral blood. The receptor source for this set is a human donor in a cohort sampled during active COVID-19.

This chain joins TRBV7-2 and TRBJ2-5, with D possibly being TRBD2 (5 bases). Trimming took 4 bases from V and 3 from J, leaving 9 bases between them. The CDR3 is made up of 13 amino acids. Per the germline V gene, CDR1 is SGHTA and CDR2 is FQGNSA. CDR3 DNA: TGTGCCAGCAGCTCGGACTCGGAAGAGACCCAGTACTTC. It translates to CASSSDSEETQYF. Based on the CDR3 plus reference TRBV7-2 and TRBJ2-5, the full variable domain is GAGVSQSPSNKVTEKGKDVELRCDPISGHTALYWYRQSLGQGLEFLIYFQGNSAPDKSGLPSDRFSAERTGGSVSTLTIQRTQQEDSAVYLCASSSDSEETQYFGPGTRLLVL.

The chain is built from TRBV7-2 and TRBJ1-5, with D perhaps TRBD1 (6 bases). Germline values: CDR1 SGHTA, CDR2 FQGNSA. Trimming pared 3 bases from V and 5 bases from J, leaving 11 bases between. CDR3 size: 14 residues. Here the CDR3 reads CASSFGTRYQPQHF. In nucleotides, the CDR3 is TGTGCCAGCAGCTTCGGGACACGGTATCAGCCCCAGCATTTT.

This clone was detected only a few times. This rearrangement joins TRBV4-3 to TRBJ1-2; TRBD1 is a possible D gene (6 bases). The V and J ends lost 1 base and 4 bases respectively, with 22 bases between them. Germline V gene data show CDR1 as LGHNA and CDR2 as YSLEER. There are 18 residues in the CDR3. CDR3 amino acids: CASSQGLALSGESYGYTF. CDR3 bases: TGCGCCAGCAGCCAAGGTCTGGCCCTGTCAGGGGAATCCTATGGCTACACCTTC.

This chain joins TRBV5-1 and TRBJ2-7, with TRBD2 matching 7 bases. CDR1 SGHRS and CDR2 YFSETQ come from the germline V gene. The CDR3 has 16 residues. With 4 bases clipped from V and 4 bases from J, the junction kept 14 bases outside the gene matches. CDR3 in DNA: TGCGCCAGCAGCCCGGATGCGGGAGCACCAGTTTACGAGCAGTACTTC. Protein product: CASSPDAGAPVYEQYF.

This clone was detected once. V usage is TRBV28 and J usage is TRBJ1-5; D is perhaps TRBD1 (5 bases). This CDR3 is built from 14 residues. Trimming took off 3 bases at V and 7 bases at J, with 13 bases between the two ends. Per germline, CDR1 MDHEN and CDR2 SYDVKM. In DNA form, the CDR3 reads TGTGCCAGCAGTTTGGGGGGGTTTGGACAGCCCCAGCATTTT. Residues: CASSLGGFGQPQHF.

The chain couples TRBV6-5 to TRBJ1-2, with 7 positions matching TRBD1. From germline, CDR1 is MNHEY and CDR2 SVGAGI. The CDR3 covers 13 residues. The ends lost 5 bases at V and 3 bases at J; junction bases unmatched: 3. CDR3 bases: TGTGCCAGCAGTCGGGACAGCTACTATGGCTACACCTTC. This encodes CASSRDSYYGYTF.

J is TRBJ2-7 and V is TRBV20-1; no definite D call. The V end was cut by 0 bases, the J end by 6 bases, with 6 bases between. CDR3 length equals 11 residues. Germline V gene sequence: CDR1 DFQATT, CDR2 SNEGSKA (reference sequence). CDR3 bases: TGCAGTGCTAGAGATCTCTCCGAGCAGTACTTC. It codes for CSARDLSEQYF.

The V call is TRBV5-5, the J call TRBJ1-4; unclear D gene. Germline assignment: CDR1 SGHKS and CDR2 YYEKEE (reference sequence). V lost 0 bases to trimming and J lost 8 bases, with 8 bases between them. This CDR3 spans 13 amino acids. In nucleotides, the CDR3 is TGTGCCAGCAGCTTGGGGCAGACAGAAAAACTGTTTTTT. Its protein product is CASSLGQTEKLFF.

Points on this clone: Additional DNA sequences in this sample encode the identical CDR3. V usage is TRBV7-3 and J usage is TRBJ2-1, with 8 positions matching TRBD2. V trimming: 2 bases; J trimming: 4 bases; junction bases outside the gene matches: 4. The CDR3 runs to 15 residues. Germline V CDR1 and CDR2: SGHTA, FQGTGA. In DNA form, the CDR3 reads TGTGCCAGCAGCTTACTAGCGGGTTCTTACAATGAGCAGTTCTTC. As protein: CASSLLAGSYNEQFF.

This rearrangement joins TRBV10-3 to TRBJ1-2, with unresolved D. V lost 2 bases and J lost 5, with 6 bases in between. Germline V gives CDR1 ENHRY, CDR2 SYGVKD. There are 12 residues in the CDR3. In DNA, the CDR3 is TGTGCCATCAGTGAGAGGACTTATGGCTACACCTTC. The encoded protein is CAISERTYGYTF.

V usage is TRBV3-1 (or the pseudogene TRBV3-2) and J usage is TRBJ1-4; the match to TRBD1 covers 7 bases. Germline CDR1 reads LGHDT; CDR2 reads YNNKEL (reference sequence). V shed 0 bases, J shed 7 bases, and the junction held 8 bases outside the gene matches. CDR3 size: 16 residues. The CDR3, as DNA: TGTGCCAGCAGCCAAGATTTCGCAGGGGGAGGTGAAAAACTGTTTTTT. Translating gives CASSQDFAGGGEKLFF.

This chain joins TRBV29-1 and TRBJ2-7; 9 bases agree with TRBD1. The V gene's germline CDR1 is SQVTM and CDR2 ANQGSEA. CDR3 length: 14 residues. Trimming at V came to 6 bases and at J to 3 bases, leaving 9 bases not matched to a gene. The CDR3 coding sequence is TGCAGCGTCCGAGGCGGGACAGGGCTCTACGAGCAGTACTTC. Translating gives CSVRGGTGLYEQYF.

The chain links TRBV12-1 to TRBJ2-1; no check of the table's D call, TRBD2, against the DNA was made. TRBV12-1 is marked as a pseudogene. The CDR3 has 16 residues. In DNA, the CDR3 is TGTGCCAGCAGCTGCCGACCGGGACTAGTCAACAATGAGCAGTTCTTC. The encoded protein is CASSCRPGLVNNEQFF.

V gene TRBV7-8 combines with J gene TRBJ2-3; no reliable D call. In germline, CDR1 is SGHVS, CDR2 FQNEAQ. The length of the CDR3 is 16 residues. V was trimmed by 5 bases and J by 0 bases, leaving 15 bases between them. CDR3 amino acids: CASSPQQARSTDTQYF. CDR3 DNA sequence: TGTGCCAGCAGCCCTCAGCAGGCTCGGAGCACAGATACGCAGTATTTT.

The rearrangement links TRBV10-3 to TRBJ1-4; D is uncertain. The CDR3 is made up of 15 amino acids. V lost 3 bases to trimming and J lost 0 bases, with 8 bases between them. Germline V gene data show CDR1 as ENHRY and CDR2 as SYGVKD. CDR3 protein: CAISDGPTTNEKLFF. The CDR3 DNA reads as TGTGCCATCAGTGACGGTCCCACAACTAATGAAAAACTGTTTTTT.

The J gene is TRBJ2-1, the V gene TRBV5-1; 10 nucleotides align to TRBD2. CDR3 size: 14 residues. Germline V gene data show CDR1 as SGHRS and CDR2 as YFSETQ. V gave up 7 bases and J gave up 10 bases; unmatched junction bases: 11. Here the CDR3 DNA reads TGCGCCAGCCAAGATGCTAGCGGGAGTGAGGAGCAGTTCTTC. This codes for CASQDASGSEEQFF.

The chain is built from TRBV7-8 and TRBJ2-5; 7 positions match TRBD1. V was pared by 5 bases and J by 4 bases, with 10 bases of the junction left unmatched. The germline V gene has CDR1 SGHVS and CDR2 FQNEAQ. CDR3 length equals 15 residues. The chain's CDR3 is CASSPKGAILETQYF. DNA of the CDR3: TGTGCCAGCAGCCCGAAGGGGGCTATTTTAGAGACCCAGTACTTC.